These 4 T cell receptor beta chains were sequenced from one sample in a study of T cells in localized non-small cell lung cancer. Using immunoSEQ multiplex PCR, the repertoire was profiled, and TCRdb retains in-frame clones only, with some absent. The table lists around 140,000 clones, more than 70% of them singletons. Specimen: peripheral blood, collected before any cancer treatment. Every receptor here comes from a female donor aged 60 or older with stage I lung adenocarcinoma.

This chain joins TRBV28 and TRBJ2-3; 8 bases are a match to TRBD1. Per germline, CDR1 MDHEN and CDR2 SYDVKM. The CDR3 is 15 residues long. Losses at the gene ends were 6 bases for V and 9 bases for J; bases not matched to a gene: 14. This CDR3 is CASSGTGHVGDTQYF. In DNA, the CDR3 is TGTGCCAGCAGCGGGACAGGACACGTTGGAGACACGCAGTATTTT.

The CDR3 DNA reads TGTGCCAGCAGCTTAGCGCCTCTAGCGGGGGAGCAGTTCTTC. This translates into CASSLAPLAGEQFF. The rearrangement joins TRBV7-6 to TRBJ2-1; 9 bases are a match to TRBD2. CDR1 and CDR2 (germline): SGHVS, FNYEAQ. V was pared by 0 bases and J by 10 bases, with 4 bases of the junction left unmatched. The CDR3 has 14 amino acids.

V and J are TRBV5-1 and TRBJ2-3, with TRBD1 identical over 7 bases. Germline lookup yields CDR1 SGHRS and CDR2 YFSETQ. The CDR3 totals 15 residues. With V trimmed by 3 bases and J by 3 bases, 7 bases remained unmatched. CDR3 sequence: CASSSGGVGTDTQYF. In DNA form, the CDR3 reads TGCGCCAGCAGCTCAGGGGGTGTGGGTACAGATACGCAGTATTTT.

The V and J genes are TRBV7-2 and TRBJ2-1; D unresolved. The CDR3 is 13 amino acids. Deletions cut 6 bases from V and 8 bases from J, with 14 bases between. Per the germline V gene, CDR1 is SGHTA and CDR2 is FQGNSA. As DNA, the CDR3 is TGTGCCAGCAGAGACTTTCCAATTGATGAGCAGTTCTTC. It yields the protein CASRDFPIDEQFF.